This record covers a single TCR beta chain. Per the original methods: Counts of nucleated cells, estimated from reference gene primer amplification, were obtained. Produced via immunoSEQ multiplex PCR; TCRdb's table is partial and in-frame only. The V and J calls and the clone size are those of that table, but D and trimming were determined from the DNA. In the table there are about 410,000 clones, roughly 88% of which are singletons. The source of the sample is a study of blood T cell repertoires in COVID-19. V was clipped by 2 bases and J by 8 bases, with 12 bases between them. Germline loops: CDR1 MNHEY, CDR2 SMNVEV (reference sequence). This CDR3 has 13 residues.

This TCR derives from a woman younger than 45 with active or convalescent COVID-19. The J gene is TRBJ1-1, the V gene TRBV27, with D perhaps matching TRBD1 (5 bases). Sequencing was performed on peripheral blood. The DNA of the CDR3 is TGTGCCAGCAGTTTAGGAGTTCGACAGGAAGCTTTCTTT. Protein: CASSLGVRQEAFF.